Each of the 18 T cell receptor beta chains below was sequenced from the same sample in a study of OX40 agonist ivuxolimab in advanced cancers. Libraries were prepared by immunoSEQ multiplex PCR; TCRdb keeps only in-frame clonotypes and omits some of them. The sample shows some 25,000 clones, 70% to 90% of them seen only once. The sample here was CD4+ or CD8+ T cells sorted from blood, taken in a trial of the OX40 agonist ivuxolimab. Source of these receptors: an adult with an advanced solid tumor such as melanoma, head and neck, liver or kidney cancer.

V is TRBV11-1 and J is TRBJ2-7, with TRBD1 matching 10 bases. The V segment lost 8 bases and the J segment 5 bases; nucleotides outside the gene matches: 3. Germline CDR1 is SGHAT and CDR2 is FQDESV (reference sequence). CDR3 size: 12 residues. The CDR3 here is CASGTGVHEQYF. The CDR3 DNA reads as TGTGCCAGCGGGACAGGGGTCCACGAGCAGTACTTC.

V gene TRBV5-5 combines with J gene TRBJ2-7, with D possibly matching TRBD1 (6 bases). Germline V lookup: CDR1 SGHKS, CDR2 YYEKEE (reference sequence). The CDR3 runs to 14 residues. V lost 0 bases, J lost 3 bases, and 10 bases lay in between. The CDR3: CASSLETGFYEQYF. The CDR3 nucleotides read TGTGCCAGCAGCTTGGAGACAGGCTTCTACGAGCAGTACTTC.

This chain connects TRBV11-3 to TRBJ2-7; 7 nucleotides align to TRBD1. Germline V gives CDR1 SGHNT, CDR2 YENEEA. Trimming took 2 bases from V and 3 from J; bases not matched to a gene: 16. The CDR3 contains 18 residues. The CDR3 loop is CASSLLTGEVGGYYEQYF. CDR3 coding DNA: TGTGCCAGCAGCTTACTCACAGGGGAAGTCGGTGGCTACTACGAGCAGTACTTC. The full variable domain, with the rest looked up from reference TRBV11-3 and TRBJ2-7, is EAGVVQSPRYKIIEKKQPVAFWCNPISGHNTLYWYLQNLGQGPELLIRYENEEAVDDSQLPKDRFSAERLKGVDSTLKIQPAELGDSAVYLCASSLLTGEVGGYYEQYFGPGTRLTVT.

The genes are TRBV5-6 and TRBJ1-2; D gene unclear. V lost 6 bases and J 2 bases, leaving 8 bases between the germline ends. Germline CDR1 reads SGHDT; CDR2 reads YYEEEE. The CDR3 is made up of 12 amino acids. The CDR3 reads CASKTENYGYTF. CDR3 DNA: TGTGCCAGCAAGACGGAGAACTATGGCTACACCTTC.

The chain carries TRBV11-3 and TRBJ2-5; a weak D match, TRBD1 (7 bases). The CDR3 runs to 17 residues. Trimming took 5 bases from V and 1 from J, leaving 20 bases between them. Germline CDR1 is SGHNT and CDR2 is YENEEA. This CDR3 reads CASSPGRGRGVQETQYF. In DNA form, the CDR3 reads TGTGCCAGCAGCCCGGGTCGGGGCAGGGGGGTCCAAGAGACCCAGTACTTC.

This chain links TRBV4-1 with TRBJ1-3; no definite D call. CDR1 is MGHRA and CDR2 is YSYEKL in the germline V gene. CDR3 length equals 13 residues. V shed 6 bases and J shed 3 bases, with 9 bases lying between them. Here the CDR3 reads CASSQSFGNTIYF. CDR3 coding DNA: TGCGCCAGCAGTCAATCTTTTGGAAACACCATATATTTT.

V gene TRBV5-4 combines with J gene TRBJ2-3; 11 bases line up with TRBD2. The CDR3 loop spans 18 amino acids. The V segment lost 4 bases and the J segment 2 bases; nucleotides outside the gene matches: 12. In germline, CDR1 is SGHNT, CDR2 YYREEE (reference sequence). The CDR3 is CASSPTSGGNIYTDTQYF. As DNA, the CDR3 is TGTGCCAGCAGCCCTACTAGCGGGGGCAACATCTACACAGATACGCAGTATTTT.

The V gene is TRBV19, the J gene TRBJ2-7, with 9 bases that match TRBD1. The trim removed 7 bases at V and 0 bases at J, leaving 4 bases unmatched. The germline CDR1 and CDR2 sequences are LNHDA and SQIVND (reference sequence). This CDR3 is 14 amino acids long. The CDR3 nucleotides read TGTGCCAGTACCCCGACAGGGGGCTCCTACGAGCAGTACTTC. Protein sequence: CASTPTGGSYEQYF.

This chain links TRBV6-6 with TRBJ2-1; the match to TRBD2 covers 11 bases. Looked up from germline, CDR1 is MNHNY and CDR2 is SVGAGI (reference sequence). CDR3 size: 13 residues. V dropped 6 bases and J dropped 7; count of bases not matched to a gene: 2. The CDR3 region is CASRLAGDNEQFF. Here the CDR3 DNA reads TGTGCCAGCAGACTAGCGGGGGATAATGAGCAGTTCTTC.

The V and J genes are TRBV14 and TRBJ1-6; a possible D gene is TRBD1 (6 bases). Germline V CDR1 and CDR2: SGHDN, FVKESK. The CDR3 is 14 amino acids. The ends were cut back, 3 bases at V and 10 bases at J, with 13 bases in the middle. The CDR3 sequence: CASSQGRGGSPLHF. The CDR3 DNA is TGTGCCAGCAGCCAGGGCAGGGGTGGGTCACCCCTCCACTTT.

J is TRBJ2-7 and V is TRBV5-4, with unresolved D. Per the germline V gene, CDR1 is SGHNT and CDR2 is YYREEE (reference sequence). The CDR3 covers 11 residues. V lost 0 bases and J 7 bases, leaving 5 bases between the germline ends. CDR3 in DNA: TGTGCCAGCAGCTTGGTCGGAGAGCAGTACTTC. Amino acids: CASSLVGEQYF. The variable domain in full, completed from reference TRBV5-4 and TRBJ2-7, reads ETGVTQSPTHLIKTRGQQVTLRCSSQSGHNTVSWYQQALGQGPQFIFQYYREEENGRGNFPPRFSGLQFPNYSSELNVNALELDDSALYLCASSLVGEQYFGPGTRLTVT.

In this sample, this clone turned up once. This chain's CDR3 is CASSHERERSTGELFF. The DNA of the CDR3 is TGTGCCAGCAGTCATGAGCGGGAGAGGAGCACCGGGGAGCTGTTTTTT. The chain recombines TRBV2 with TRBJ2-2; 8 bases are shared with TRBD2. Per the germline V gene, CDR1 is SNHLY and CDR2 is FYNNEI. The V gene end was trimmed by 5 bases and the J gene end by 4 bases; junction bases not matched to a gene: 9. CDR3 length: 16 amino acids.

This clone occurred once. The V gene is TRBV7-7, the J gene TRBJ1-1, with TRBD1 matching 7 bases. There are 13 residues in the CDR3. Germline V gene data show CDR1 as SSHAT and CDR2 as FNYEAQ (reference sequence). V shed 5 bases and J 5 bases; nucleotides not matched to a gene: 5. CDR3 residues: CASSTGVGTEAFF. The CDR3 DNA reads TGTGCCAGCAGCACAGGGGTGGGAACTGAAGCTTTCTTT. The full variable domain, completed using reference TRBV7-7 and TRBJ1-1, is GAGVSQSPRYKVTKRGQDVTLRCDPISSHATLYWYQQALGQGPEFLTYFNYEAQPDKSGLPSDRFSAERPEGSISTLTIQRTEQRDSAMYRCASSTGVGTEAFFGQGTRLTVV.

The chain recombines TRBV9 with TRBJ2-1; 8 bases are a match to TRBD2. The CDR3 contains 13 residues. J lost 5 bases, V lost 5 bases, and 3 bases had no gene match. In germline, CDR1 is SGDLS, CDR2 YYNGEE. The CDR3 DNA is TGTGCCAGCAGTAGACTAGCGCACAATGAGCAGTTCTTC. Translation: CASSRLAHNEQFF.

This chain links TRBV10-3 with TRBJ1-2; D is uncertain. The CDR3 extends over 14 amino acids. From germline, CDR1 is ENHRY and CDR2 SYGVKD. V was cut by 0 bases and J by 6 bases, with 11 bases left in between. DNA for the CDR3: TGTGCCATCAGTGAGTCGATTAGGAGTGATGGCTACACCTTC. Protein: CAISESIRSDGYTF.

J is TRBJ2-7 and V is TRBV11-3, with TRBD2 as a possible D gene (6 bases). In germline, CDR1 is SGHNT, CDR2 YENEEA. The CDR3 has 15 amino acids. Trimming cost V 4 bases and J 3 bases, with 16 bases left between them. CDR3 protein: CASSSYSGDLYEQYF. The CDR3 bases are TGTGCCAGCAGCTCGTATAGCGGAGATCTCTACGAGCAGTACTTC.

The genes are TRBV15 and TRBJ1-1; tentative D call: TRBD1 (5 bases). CDR3 size: 13 residues. Per the germline V gene, CDR1 is LNHNV and CDR2 is YYDKDF (reference sequence). Trimming stripped 5 bases from V and 3 bases from J, with 10 bases between. The DNA of the CDR3 is TGTGCCACCAGCCGGGACGGATACACTGAAGCTTTCTTT. This translates into CATSRDGYTEAFF.

V and J are TRBV7-6 and TRBJ2-1, with TRBD1 identical over 7 bases. The CDR3 sequence is 14 residues long. V lost 5 bases, J lost 7 bases, and 8 bases stayed unmatched. The germline V gene has CDR1 SGHVS and CDR2 FNYEAQ. The CDR3 DNA follows: TGTGCCAGCAGCCAGGACAGGATATTAAATGAGCAGTTCTTC. Its protein product is CASSQDRILNEQFF.